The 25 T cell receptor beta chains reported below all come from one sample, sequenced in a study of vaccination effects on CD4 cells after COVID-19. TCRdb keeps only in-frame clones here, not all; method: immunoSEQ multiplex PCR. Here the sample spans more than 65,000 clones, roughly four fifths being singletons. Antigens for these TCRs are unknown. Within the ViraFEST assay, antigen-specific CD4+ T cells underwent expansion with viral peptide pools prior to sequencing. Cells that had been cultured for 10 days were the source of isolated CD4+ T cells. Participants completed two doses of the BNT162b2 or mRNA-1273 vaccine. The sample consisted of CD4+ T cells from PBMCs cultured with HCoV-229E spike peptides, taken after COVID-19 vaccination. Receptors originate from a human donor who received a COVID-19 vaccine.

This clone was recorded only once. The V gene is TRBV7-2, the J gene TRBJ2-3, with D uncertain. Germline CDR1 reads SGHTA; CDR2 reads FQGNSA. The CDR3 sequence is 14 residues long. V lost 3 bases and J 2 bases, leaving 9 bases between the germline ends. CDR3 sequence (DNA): TGTGCCAGCAGCTTCTCGGCGTCCACAGATACGCAGTATTTT. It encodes CASSFSASTDTQYF.

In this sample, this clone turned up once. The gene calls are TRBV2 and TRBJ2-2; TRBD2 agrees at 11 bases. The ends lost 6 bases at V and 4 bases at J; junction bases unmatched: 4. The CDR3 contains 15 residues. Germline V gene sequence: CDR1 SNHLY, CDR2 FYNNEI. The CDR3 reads CASRYSGGGTGELFF. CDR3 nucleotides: TGTGCCAGCAGATATAGCGGGGGGGGCACCGGGGAGCTGTTTTTT.

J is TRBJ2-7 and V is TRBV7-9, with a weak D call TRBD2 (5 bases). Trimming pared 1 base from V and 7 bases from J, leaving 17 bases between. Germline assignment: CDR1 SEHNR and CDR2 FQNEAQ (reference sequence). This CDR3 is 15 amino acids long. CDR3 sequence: CASSLGAGPSGEQYV. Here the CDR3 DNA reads TGTGCCAGCAGCTTAGGTGCAGGACCTTCGGGGGAGCAGTACGTC.

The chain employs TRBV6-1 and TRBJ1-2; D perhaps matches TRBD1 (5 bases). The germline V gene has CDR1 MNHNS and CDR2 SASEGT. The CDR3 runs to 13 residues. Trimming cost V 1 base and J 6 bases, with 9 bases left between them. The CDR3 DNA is TGTGCCAGCAGTGAAGTGGCGGGGGATGGCTACACCTTC. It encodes CASSEVAGDGYTF.

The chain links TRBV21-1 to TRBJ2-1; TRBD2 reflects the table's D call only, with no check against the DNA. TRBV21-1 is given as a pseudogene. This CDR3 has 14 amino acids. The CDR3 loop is CASSRGGAYNEQFF. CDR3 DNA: TGTGCCAGCAGCAGGGGGGGCGCTTACAATGAGCAGTTCTTC.

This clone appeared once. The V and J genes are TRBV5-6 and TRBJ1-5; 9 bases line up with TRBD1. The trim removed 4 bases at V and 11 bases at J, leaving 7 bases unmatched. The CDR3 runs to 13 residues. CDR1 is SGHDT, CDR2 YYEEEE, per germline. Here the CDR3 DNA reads TGTGCCAGCAGCCCGGGACAGGGTCCGGCCCAGCATTTT. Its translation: CASSPGQGPAQHF.

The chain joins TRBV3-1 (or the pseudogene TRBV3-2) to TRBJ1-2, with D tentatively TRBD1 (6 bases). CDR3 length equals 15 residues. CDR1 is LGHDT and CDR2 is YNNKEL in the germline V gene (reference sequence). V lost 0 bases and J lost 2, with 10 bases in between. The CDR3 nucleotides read TGTGCCAGCAGCCAAGATCTAGGGGGGAACTATGGCTACACCTTC. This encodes CASSQDLGGNYGYTF.

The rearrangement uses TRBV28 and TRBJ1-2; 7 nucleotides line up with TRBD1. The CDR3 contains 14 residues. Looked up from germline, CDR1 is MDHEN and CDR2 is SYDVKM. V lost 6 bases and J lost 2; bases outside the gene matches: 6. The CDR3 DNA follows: TGTGCCAGCAGGACAGGGAGCCCAAACTATGGCTACACCTTC. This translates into CASRTGSPNYGYTF.

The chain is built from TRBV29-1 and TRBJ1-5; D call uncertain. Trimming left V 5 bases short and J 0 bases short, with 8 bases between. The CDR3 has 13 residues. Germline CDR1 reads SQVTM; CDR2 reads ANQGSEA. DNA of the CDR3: TGCAGCGTTCTGACGGATAGCAATCAGCCCCAGCATTTT. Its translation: CSVLTDSNQPQHF.

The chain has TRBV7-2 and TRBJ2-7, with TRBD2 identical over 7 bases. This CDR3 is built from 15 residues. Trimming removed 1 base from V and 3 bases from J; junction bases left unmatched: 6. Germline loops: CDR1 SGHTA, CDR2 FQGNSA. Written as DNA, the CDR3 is TGTGCCAGCAGCTTAGTTGCTAGCGGCCTCTACGAGCAGTACGTC. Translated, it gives CASSLVASGLYEQYV.

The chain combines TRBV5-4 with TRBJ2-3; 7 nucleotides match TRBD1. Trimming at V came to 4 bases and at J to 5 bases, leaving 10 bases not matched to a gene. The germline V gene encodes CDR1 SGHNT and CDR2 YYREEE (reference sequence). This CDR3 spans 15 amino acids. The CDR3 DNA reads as TGTGCCAGCAGCGTCGCGACAGGGTCCGGAGATACGCAGTATTTT. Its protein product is CASSVATGSGDTQYF.

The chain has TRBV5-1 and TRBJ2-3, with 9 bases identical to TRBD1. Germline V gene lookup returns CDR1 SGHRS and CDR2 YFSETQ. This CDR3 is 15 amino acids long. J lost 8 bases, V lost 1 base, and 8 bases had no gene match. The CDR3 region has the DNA TGCGCCAGCAGCTTGCTAGGACAGGGGTCGGGTACGCAGTATTTT. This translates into CASSLLGQGSGTQYF.

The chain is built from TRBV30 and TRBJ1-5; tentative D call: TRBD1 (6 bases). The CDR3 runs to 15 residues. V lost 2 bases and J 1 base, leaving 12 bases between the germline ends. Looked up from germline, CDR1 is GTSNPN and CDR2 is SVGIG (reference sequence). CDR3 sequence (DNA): TGTGCCTGGAGTAAGGACAGCAGGAGCAATCAGCCCCAGCATTTT. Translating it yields CAWSKDSRSNQPQHF.

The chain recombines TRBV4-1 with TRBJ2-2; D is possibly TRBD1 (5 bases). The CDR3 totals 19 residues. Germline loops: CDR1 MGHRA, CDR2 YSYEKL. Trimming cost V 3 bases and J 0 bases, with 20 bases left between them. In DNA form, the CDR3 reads TGCGCCAGCAGCCACCTTCTAGGGGCACGAAGATCGAACACCGGGGAGCTGTTTTTT. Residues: CASSHLLGARRSNTGELFF.

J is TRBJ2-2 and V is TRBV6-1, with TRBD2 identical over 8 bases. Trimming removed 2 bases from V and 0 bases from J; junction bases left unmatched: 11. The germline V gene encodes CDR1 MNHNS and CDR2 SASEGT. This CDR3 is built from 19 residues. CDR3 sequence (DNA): TGTGCCAGCAGTGAAACCCGGACTAGCTACTCAGCGAACACCGGGGAGCTGTTTTTT. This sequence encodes CASSETRTSYSANTGELFF.

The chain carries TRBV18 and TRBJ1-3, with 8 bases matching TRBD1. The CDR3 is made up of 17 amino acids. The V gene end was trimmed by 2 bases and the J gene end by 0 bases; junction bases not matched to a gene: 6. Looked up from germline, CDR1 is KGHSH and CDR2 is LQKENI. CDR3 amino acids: CASSPGQGPTSGNTIYF. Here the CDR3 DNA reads TGTGCCAGCTCACCAGGACAGGGCCCCACCTCTGGAAACACCATATATTTT.

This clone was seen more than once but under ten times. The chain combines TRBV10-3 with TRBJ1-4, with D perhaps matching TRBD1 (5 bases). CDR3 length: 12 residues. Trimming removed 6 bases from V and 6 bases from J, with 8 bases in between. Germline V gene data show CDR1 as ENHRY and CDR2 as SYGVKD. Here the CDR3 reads CAISGTDEKLFF. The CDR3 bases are TGTGCCATCAGCGGGACGGATGAAAAACTGTTTTTT.

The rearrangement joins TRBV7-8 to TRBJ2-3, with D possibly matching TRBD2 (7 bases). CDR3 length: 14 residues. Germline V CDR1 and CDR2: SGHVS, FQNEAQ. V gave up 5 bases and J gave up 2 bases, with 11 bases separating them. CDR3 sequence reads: CASSRGGNTDTQYF. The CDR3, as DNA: TGTGCCAGCAGCAGGGGGGGGAACACAGATACGCAGTATTTT.

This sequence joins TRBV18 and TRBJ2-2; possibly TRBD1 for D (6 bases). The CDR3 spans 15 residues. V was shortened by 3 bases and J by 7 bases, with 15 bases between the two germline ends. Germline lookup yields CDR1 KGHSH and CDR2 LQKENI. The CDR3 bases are TGTGCCAGCTCACCGCCGGGACAAGGAGGCGGGGAGCTGTTTTTT. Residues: CASSPPGQGGGELFF.

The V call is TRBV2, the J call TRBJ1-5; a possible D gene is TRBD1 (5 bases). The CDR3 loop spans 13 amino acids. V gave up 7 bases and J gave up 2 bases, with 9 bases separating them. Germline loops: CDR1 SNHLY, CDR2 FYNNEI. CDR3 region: CASMGEGNQPQHF. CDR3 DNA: TGTGCCAGCATGGGGGAGGGCAATCAGCCCCAGCATTTT.

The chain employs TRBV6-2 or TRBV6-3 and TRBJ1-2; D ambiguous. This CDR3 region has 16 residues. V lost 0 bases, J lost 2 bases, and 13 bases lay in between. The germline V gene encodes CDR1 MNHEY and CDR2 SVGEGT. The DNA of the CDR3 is TGTGCCAGCAGTTACTCGGTCAGTAGGGTCAACTATGGCTACACCTTC. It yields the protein CASSYSVSRVNYGYTF.

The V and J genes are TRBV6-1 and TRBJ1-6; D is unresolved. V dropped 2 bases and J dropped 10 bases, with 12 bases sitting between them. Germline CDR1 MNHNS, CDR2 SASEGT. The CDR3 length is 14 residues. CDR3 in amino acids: CASSELGGSSPLHF. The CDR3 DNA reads TGTGCCAGCAGTGAACTAGGCGGCTCATCACCCCTCCACTTT.

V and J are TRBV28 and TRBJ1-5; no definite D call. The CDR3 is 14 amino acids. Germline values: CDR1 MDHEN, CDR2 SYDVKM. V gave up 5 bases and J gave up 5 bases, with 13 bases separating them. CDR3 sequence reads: CASSLRRSDQPQHF. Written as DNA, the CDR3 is TGTGCCAGCAGTCTCAGGAGGTCAGATCAGCCCCAGCATTTT.

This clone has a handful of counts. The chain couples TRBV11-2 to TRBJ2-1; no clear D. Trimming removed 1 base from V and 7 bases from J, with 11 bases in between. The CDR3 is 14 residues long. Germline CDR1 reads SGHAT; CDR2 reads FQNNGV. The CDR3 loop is CASSLGVGGNEQFF. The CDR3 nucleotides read TGTGCCAGCAGCTTAGGTGTTGGTGGGAATGAGCAGTTCTTC.

This chain's CDR3 is CATSRTNIQYF. As DNA, the CDR3 is TGTGCCACCAGCAGGACAAACATTCAGTACTTC. J is TRBJ2-4 and V is TRBV15; D remains unclear. Trimming stripped 3 bases from V and 6 bases from J, with 3 bases between. CDR3 length: 11 amino acids. Per the germline V gene, CDR1 is LNHNV and CDR2 is YYDKDF (reference sequence).